Listed below are T cell receptor beta chains from one sample, sequenced in a study of technical replicates of blood from several donors. Some clones are missing from TCRdb's copy, which holds only in-frame ones; the method was immunoSEQ multiplex PCR. Of 60,000 to 90,000 clones in the sample, roughly 92% are singletons; the top ten hold approximately 0.34%. Specimen: T cells isolated from PBMCs. These receptors were taken from a human donor in good health. Both conserved end residues are part of each CDR3.

j_call v_call cdr3_aa
TRBJ1-1 TRBV6-5 CASSYGQGDTEAFF
TRBJ1-5 TRBV30 CAWSVQVNQPQHF
TRBJ2-1 TRBV9 CASSVSPGTSGRRGEQFF
TRBJ2-1 TRBV4-3 CASNLAPAYNEQFF
TRBJ1-2 TRBV7-3 CASSLSGGGGYTF
TRBJ2-7 TRBV9 CASSVGQGGSEQYF
TRBJ1-1 TRBV30 CAWRKRTGVIMNTEAFF
TRBJ2-7 TRBV7-8 CASSPLAAPGDYEQYF
TRBJ1-5 TRBV9 CASSALGGRQPQHF
TRBJ2-6 TRBV5-1 CASSLTAGANVLTF
TRBJ2-7 TRBV9 CASSPSGRVNYEQYF
TRBJ2-2 TRBV4-1 CASSQSSGRSGELFF
TRBJ2-4 TRBV5-1 CASSLDRANQYF
TRBJ2-7 TRBV15 CATSRGWTASYEQYF
TRBJ1-5 TRBV5-6 CASSDGTGDFNQPQHF
TRBJ2-3 TRBV19 CASMVGSGRGDTQYF
TRBJ2-1 TRBV7-2 CASRSGTMQFF
TRBJ1-5 TRBV11-2 CASSLSGNSQPQHF
TRBJ2-1 TRBV19 CASSAWTSGRDEQFF
TRBJ2-7 TRBV2 CASSQIAGAGEQYF